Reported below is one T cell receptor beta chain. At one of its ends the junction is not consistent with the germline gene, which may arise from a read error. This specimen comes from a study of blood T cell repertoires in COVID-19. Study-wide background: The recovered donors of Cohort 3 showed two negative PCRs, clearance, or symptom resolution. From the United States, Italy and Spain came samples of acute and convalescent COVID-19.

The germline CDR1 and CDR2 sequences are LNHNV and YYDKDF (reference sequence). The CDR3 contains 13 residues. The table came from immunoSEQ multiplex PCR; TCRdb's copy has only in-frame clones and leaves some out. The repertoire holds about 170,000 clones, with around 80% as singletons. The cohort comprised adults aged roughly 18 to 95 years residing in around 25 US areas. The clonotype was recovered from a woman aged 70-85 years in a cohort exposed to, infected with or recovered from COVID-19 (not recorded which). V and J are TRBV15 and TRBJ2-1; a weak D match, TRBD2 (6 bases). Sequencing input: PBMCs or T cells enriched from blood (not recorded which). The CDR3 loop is CATSRDRAGPHLF. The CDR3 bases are TGTGCCACCAGCAGAGATAGGGCGGGGCCTCATCTCTTC.